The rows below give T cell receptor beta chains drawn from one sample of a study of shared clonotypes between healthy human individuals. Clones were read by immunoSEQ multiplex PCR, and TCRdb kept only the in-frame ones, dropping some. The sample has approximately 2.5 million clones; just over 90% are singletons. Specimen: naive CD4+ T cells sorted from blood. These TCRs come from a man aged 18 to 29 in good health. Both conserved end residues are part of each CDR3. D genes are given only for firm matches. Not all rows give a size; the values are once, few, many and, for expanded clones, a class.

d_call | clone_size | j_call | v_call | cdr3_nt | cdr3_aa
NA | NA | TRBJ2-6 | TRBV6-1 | TGTGCCAGCAGTGATAGAGCGGGCGGCTCTGGGGCCAACGTCCTGACTTTC | CASSDRAGGSGANVLTF
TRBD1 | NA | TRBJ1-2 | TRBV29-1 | TGCAGCGTTGAAGATGACGGCAGGGGGGGCTATGGCTACACCTTC | CSVEDDGRGGYGYTF
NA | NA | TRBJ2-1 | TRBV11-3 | TGTGCCAGCAGCTTAGGAGGGGCTGGTGAGGGATACAATGAGCAGTTCTTC | CASSLGGAGEGYNEQFF
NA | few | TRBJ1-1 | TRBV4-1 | TGCGCCAGCAGCCAAGATTCGGGGGTGGGAGCTTTCTTT | CASSQDSGVGAFF
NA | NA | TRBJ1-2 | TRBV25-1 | TGTGCCAGCAGCGACAGTATAAGAACAGGCGGGCGAGACGGCTACACCTTC | CASSDSIRTGGRDGYTF
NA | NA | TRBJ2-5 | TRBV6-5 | TGTGCCAGCAGCCGAGACAGTGCCCAAGAGACCCAGTACTTC | CASSRDSAQETQYF
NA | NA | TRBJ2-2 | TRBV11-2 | TGTGCCAGCAGGCCACTGAGGACCGGGGAGCTGTTTTTT | CASRPLRTGELFF
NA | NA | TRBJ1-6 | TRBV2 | TGTGCCAGCAGTGGCCGACAGCAAAATTCACCCCTCCACTTT | CASSGRQQNSPLHF
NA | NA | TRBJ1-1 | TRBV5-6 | TGTGCCAGCAGCTCCCGGGAAAACACTGAAGCTTTCTTT | CASSSRENTEAFF
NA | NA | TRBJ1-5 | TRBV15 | TGTGCCACCAGCAGAGATCAGGCTGCCAATAGCAATCAGCCCCAGCATTTT | CATSRDQAANSNQPQHF
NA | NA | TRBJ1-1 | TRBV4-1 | TGCGCCAGCAGCCATCTCGAGGGCCGGGTACCTGAAGCTTTCTTT | CASSHLEGRVPEAFF
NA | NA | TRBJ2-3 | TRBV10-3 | TGTGCCATCAGTGAGTCGAAAAGCACAGATACGCAGTATTTT | CAISESKSTDTQYF
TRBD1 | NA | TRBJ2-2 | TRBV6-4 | TGTGCCAGCAGTGCCGGACAGGGCGGTGGTGCCGGGGAGCTGTTTTTT | CASSAGQGGGAGELFF
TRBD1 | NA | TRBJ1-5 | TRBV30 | TGTGCCTGGAGTTTTGACAGGGTGTCCGATCAGCCCCAGCATTTT | CAWSFDRVSDQPQHF
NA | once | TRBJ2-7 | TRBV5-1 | TGCGCCAGCAGCCTACACCCGCCGTACGAGCAGTACTTC | CASSLHPPYEQYF
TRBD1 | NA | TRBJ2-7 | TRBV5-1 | TGCGCCAGCAGCTTGGGGGACAGGTTGTCCTACGAGCAGTACTTC | CASSLGDRLSYEQYF